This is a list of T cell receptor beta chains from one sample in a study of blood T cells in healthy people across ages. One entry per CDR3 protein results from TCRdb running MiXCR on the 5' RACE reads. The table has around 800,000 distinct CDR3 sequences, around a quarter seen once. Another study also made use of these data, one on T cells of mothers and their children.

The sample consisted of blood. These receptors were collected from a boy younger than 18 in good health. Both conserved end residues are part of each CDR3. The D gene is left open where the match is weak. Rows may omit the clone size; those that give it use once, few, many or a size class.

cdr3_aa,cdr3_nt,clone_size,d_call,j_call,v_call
CAGKQGMSTEAFF,TGTGCCGGTAAACAGGGGATGAGCACTGAAGCTTTCTTT,.,TRBD1,TRBJ1-1,TRBV10-3
CASSQPPSSSGANVLTF,TGTGCCAGCAGCCAACCCCCTTCCAGCTCTGGGGCCAACGTCCTGACTTTC,.,.,TRBJ2-6,TRBV4-2
CASRPGGHRETQYF,TGTGCCAGCAGACCCGGGGGACATCGAGAGACCCAGTACTTC,once,.,TRBJ2-5,TRBV7-3
CASRETGNYEQYF,TGTGCCAGCCGGGAGACAGGAAACTACGAGCAGTACTTC,few,.,TRBJ2-7,TRBV27
CASSLGGVRQPQHF,TGTGCCAGCAGTTTAGGAGGAGTAAGGCAGCCCCAGCATTTT,few,.,TRBJ1-5,TRBV12-3/TRBV12-4
CASSLRQVSGNTIYF,TGTGCCAGCAGCTTACGACAGGTCTCTGGAAACACCATATATTTT,.,.,TRBJ1-3,TRBV7-2
CASSLGAGFSYEQCF,TGCGCCAGCAGCTTGGGGGCCGGTTTCTCCTACGAGCAGTGCTTC,.,.,TRBJ2-7,TRBV5-1
CASRTQRSGDRASTDTQYF,TGTGCCAGCAGAACCCAACGTAGCGGGGATCGCGCCTCCACAGATACGCAGTATTTT,.,TRBD2,TRBJ2-3,TRBV28
CASSLEDFYEQYF,TGCGCCAGCAGCTTGGAAGATTTCTACGAGCAGTACTTC,.,.,TRBJ2-7,TRBV5-1
CASSFRARLDTEAFF,TGTGCCAGCAGCTTCCGAGCGCGTTTGGACACTGAAGCTTTCTTT,.,.,TRBJ1-1,TRBV7-9
CSAPGLAGVETQYF,TGCAGTGCTCCCGGACTAGCGGGGGTAGAGACCCAGTACTTC,few,TRBD2,TRBJ2-5,TRBV20-1
CASSPGRETYGYTF,TGTGCCAGCAGCCCCGGACGGGAGACCTATGGCTACACCTTC,.,.,TRBJ1-2,TRBV7-2
CASSAGGLGISSGANVLTF,TGTGCCAGCAGCGCTGGGGGACTAGGCATTAGCTCTGGGGCCAACGTCCTGACTTTC,many,TRBD2,TRBJ2-6,TRBV9
CSAEEARVSAHEQYF,TGCAGTGCAGAGGAAGCTAGAGTCTCAGCCCACGAGCAGTACTTC,few,.,TRBJ2-7,TRBV20-1
CASGGAREQFF,TGTGCCAGCGGGGGGGCTAGGGAGCAGTTCTTC,.,.,TRBJ2-1,TRBV7-6
CASSLPWTGSGYTF,TGTGCCAGCAGCTTGCCTTGGACAGGATCTGGCTACACCTTC,few,TRBD1,TRBJ1-2,TRBV7-2
CASSYNRPADTQYF,TGTGCCAGCAGTTACAACAGGCCAGCAGATACGCAGTATTTT,few,.,TRBJ2-3,TRBV6-5
CASRPGGTEAFF,TGTGCCAGCAGACCAGGGGGCACTGAAGCTTTCTTT,few,TRBD1,TRBJ1-1,TRBV7-9
CASSTSGNMNTEAFF,TGTGCCAGCAGCACCTCGGGGAACATGAACACTGAAGCTTTCTTT,.,.,TRBJ1-1,TRBV7-9
CASRPGTGAGYTF,TGTGCCAGCAGACCCGGGACAGGGGCTGGCTACACCTTC,.,TRBD1,TRBJ1-2,TRBV2
CASSQPETGPLNIQYF,TGCGCCAGCAGCCAACCCGAAACGGGGCCATTAAACATTCAGTACTTC,.,.,TRBJ2-4,TRBV4-1
CSVEERRKEYEQYF,TGCAGCGTTGAAGAGAGGCGTAAGGAATACGAGCAGTACTTC,few,.,TRBJ2-7,TRBV29-1
CASSLDGRQANYGYTF,TGTGCCAGCAGCTTAGACGGGAGACAGGCTAACTATGGCTACACCTTC,few,.,TRBJ1-2,TRBV13
CASRGQWGTGELFF,TGTGCCAGCAGGGGACAGTGGGGGACCGGGGAGCTGTTTTTT,.,TRBD1,TRBJ2-2,TRBV7-9
CASSPPRPPLGNEQFF,TGCGCCAGCAGCCCCCCGCGGCCGCCATTGGGCAATGAGCAGTTCTTC,.,.,TRBJ2-1,TRBV5-1
CASSRGDRGTEQYF,TGTGCCAGCTCCCGTGGGGACAGGGGGACCGAGCAGTACTTC,.,TRBD1,TRBJ2-7,TRBV6-5
CAISKQDRNNEKLFF,TGTGCCATCAGTAAGCAGGACAGGAACAATGAAAAACTGTTTTTT,few,TRBD1,TRBJ1-4,TRBV10-3
CASSLTPSRGETQYF,TGTGCCAGCAGCTTAACGCCCTCCAGGGGGGAGACCCAGTACTTC,.,TRBD1,TRBJ2-5,TRBV7-3
CASSLAFGTEKAFF,TGTGCCAGCAGCTTAGCATTTGGGACTGAGAAGGCTTTCTTT,.,.,TRBJ1-1,TRBV7-2
CASSSRGQVNEKLFF,TGCGCCAGCAGCTCCCGGGGACAGGTTAATGAAAAACTGTTTTTT,many,TRBD1,TRBJ1-4,TRBV4-1
CASSLGGPTGSIQYF,TGCGCCAGCAGCTTGGGTGGCCCTACGGGGAGCATTCAGTACTTC,.,.,TRBJ2-4,TRBV5-1
CASSFRQNEQFF,TGTGCCAGCAGCTTCAGACAGAATGAGCAGTTCTTC,few,.,TRBJ2-1,TRBV7-3
CASSLGAATEAFF,TGTGCCAGCAGCTTGGGTGCCGCCACTGAAGCTTTCTTT,.,.,TRBJ1-1,TRBV5-4
CASIRGPGANTEAFF,TGTGCCAGCATTAGGGGGCCGGGGGCGAACACTGAAGCTTTCTTT,few,TRBD1,TRBJ1-1,TRBV5-4
CASSHSGEKLFF,TGCGCCAGCAGCCATTCTGGGGAAAAACTGTTTTTT,.,.,TRBJ1-4,TRBV4-1
CASSYPGMNTEAFF,TGTGCCAGCAGTTACCCGGGCATGAACACTGAAGCTTTCTTT,.,.,TRBJ1-1,TRBV6-5